This entry is about one T cell receptor (beta chain). As yet, its antigen is unknown. The sample is drawn from a study of shared clonotypes between healthy human individuals. Whole-study results and caveats: Among donors, the sharing of clonotypes was expected to be influenced by sequencing depth.

For each subset, genomic DNA was distributed in equal portions over several immunoSEQ plates. Assay used: immunoSEQ multiplex PCR; TCRdb lists only in-frame clones, some missing. The top ten hold more than 0.95% of the sample, which has around 2,000,000 clones, approximately 94% seen once. CD45RO-negative CD8 cells positively selected for CCR7 made up the naive population, which excluded terminally differentiated effector memory CD45RA+ cells. This CDR3 is built from 14 residues. The germline CDR1 and CDR2 sequences are SNHLY and FYNNEI. The V segment lost 7 bases and the J segment 6 bases; nucleotides outside the gene matches: 5.

Sequenced input: naive CD8+ T cells sorted from blood. The TCR sequence derives from a man aged 18 to 30 in good health. V and J are TRBV2 and TRBJ2-2; 10 bases agree with TRBD2. This chain's CDR3 is CASKPSGSPGELFF. CDR3 DNA sequence: TGTGCCAGCAAGCCTAGCGGGAGCCCCGGGGAGCTGTTTTTT.